The 30 T cell receptor beta chains listed next were all sequenced from one sample in a study of blood T cells in healthy people across ages (dated by TCRdb to between 2014 and 2017). The method was 5' RACE. Sequencing was performed on an Illumina HiSeq 2500. A second roughly 6 to 12 cycle PCR used a sample-barcoded 5' primer and a J-beta primer mix. The public reads were reanalyzed by TCRdb: fastp trimming at Q25, MiXCR alignment, in-frame beta chains only. Each record represents a unique CDR3 protein, reported with the most common genes and DNA among its rows. For this sample there are 1.5 million to 1.9 million distinct CDR3 sequences; about 45% appear just once. The ten largest clones capture around 4% of the sample. The sequenced sample was blood. These receptors all stem from a woman between 18 and 30 years old in good health.

As concerns this clonotype: The germline gene is not matched at one end of the junction; a read error may be the cause. This chain uses TRBV20-1 with TRBJ2-1, with a weak D call TRBD1 (7 bases). Germline V CDR1 and CDR2: DFQATT, SNEGSKA (reference sequence). The CDR3 length is 16 residues. The CDR3 here is CSARALSRGDTNEQFF. The CDR3 nucleotides read TGCAGTGCCAGAGCTCTGAGCAGGGGGGATACCAATGAGCAGTTCTTC.

This clonotype was counted between two and nine times. This chain links TRBV24-1 with TRBJ2-7; D perhaps matches TRBD1 (6 bases). Trimming stripped 4 bases from V and 9 bases from J, with 12 bases between. Germline V gene lookup returns CDR1 KGHDR and CDR2 SFDVKD. This CDR3 spans 12 amino acids. This chain's CDR3 is CATSEQGLGQYF. CDR3 DNA sequence: TGTGCCACCAGTGAGCAGGGGTTAGGGCAGTACTTC.

The table lists this clonotype with a few counts. J is TRBJ1-2 and V is TRBV7-9; D possibly corresponds to TRBD1 (5 bases). Germline V gene data show CDR1 as SEHNR and CDR2 as FQNEAQ (reference sequence). V lost 0 bases, J lost 3 bases, and 11 bases lay in between. The CDR3 has 15 residues. The chain's CDR3 is CASSLASRGDYGYTF. CDR3 nucleotide sequence: TGTGCCAGCAGCTTAGCGAGTCGGGGGGACTATGGCTACACCTTC.

The chain employs TRBV20-1 and TRBJ1-2; TRBD1 might be the D (5 bases). This CDR3 region has 13 residues. Trimming pared 8 bases from V and 4 bases from J, leaving 17 bases between. Germline CDR1 is DFQATT and CDR2 is SNEGSKA (reference sequence). The CDR3 coding sequence is TGCAGTCCGGGGCCCTCTCCTTTCTATGGCTACACCTTC. Protein: CSPGPSPFYGYTF.

V usage is TRBV4-1 and J usage is TRBJ2-3; 8 bases align to TRBD1. The CDR3 contains 15 residues. Germline-derived CDR1 and CDR2 are MGHRA and YSYEKL. The V and J ends lost 3 bases and 4 bases, in that order; junction bases with no gene match: 6. CDR3: CASSQPTGGADTQYF. The CDR3 nucleotides are TGCGCCAGCAGCCAGCCCACAGGGGGAGCAGATACGCAGTATTTT.

The rearrangement joins TRBV20-1 to TRBJ2-1; D is perhaps TRBD2 (6 bases). V was pared by 0 bases and J by 3 bases, with 12 bases between. The germline CDR1 and CDR2 sequences are DFQATT and SNEGSKA (reference sequence). This CDR3 region has 15 residues. The CDR3 bases are TGCAGTGCTAGAGAGTATGGCGGGAACTACAATGAGCAGTTCTTC. Translated: CSAREYGGNYNEQFF.

This chain connects TRBV7-2 to TRBJ2-1, with TRBD1 identical over 9 bases. The CDR3 has 15 amino acids. Germline V gene data show CDR1 as SGHTA and CDR2 as FQGNSA. J was trimmed by 8 bases and V by 5 bases; bases with no gene match: 10. CDR3 region: CASSTAGTGSYEQFF. The CDR3 nucleotides read TGTGCCAGCAGCACGGCCGGGACAGGGTCATATGAGCAGTTCTTC.

This rearrangement joins TRBV6-6 to TRBJ2-7; 12 nucleotides line up with TRBD2. The germline gives CDR1 MNHNY, CDR2 SVGAGI (reference sequence). V was pared by 2 bases and J by 0 bases, with 2 bases of the junction left unmatched. CDR3 length equals 16 residues. The CDR3 protein is CASSYPTSGSSYEQYF. The CDR3 DNA reads TGTGCCAGCAGTTACCCGACTAGCGGGAGCTCCTACGAGCAGTACTTC.

This clonotype came up many times. The gene calls are TRBV5-1 and TRBJ2-7; D gene uncertain. V shed 0 bases and J shed 2 bases, with 12 bases lying between them. Looked up from germline, CDR1 is SGHRS and CDR2 is YFSETQ. This CDR3 contains 15 residues. The CDR3 loop is CASSLAMGGTYEQYF. The CDR3 coding sequence is TGCGCCAGCAGCTTGGCCATGGGTGGGACCTACGAGCAGTACTTC. Looking up the rest from reference TRBV5-1 and TRBJ2-7 gives the full variable domain: KAGVTQTPRYLIKTRGQQVTLSCSPISGHRSVSWYQQTPGQGLQFLFEYFSETQRNKGNFPGRFSGRQFSNSRSEMNVSTLELGDSALYLCASSLAMGGTYEQYFGPGTRLTVT.

This clonotype was observed a handful of times. The chain couples TRBV5-6 to TRBJ1-6, with D perhaps TRBD1 (5 bases). V lost 4 bases and J lost 7, with 12 bases in between. Germline lookup yields CDR1 SGHDT and CDR2 YYEEEE. CDR3 length: 14 residues. The CDR3 DNA reads TGTGCCAGCAGCGGATCCGGGACCAATTCACCCCTCCACTTT. It translates to CASSGSGTNSPLHF.

As to this clonotype: Without the conserved terminal phenylalanine or tryptophan, this CDR3 likely stems from a read error. The rearrangement links TRBV10-3 to TRBJ2-3; TRBD2 matches 9 bases. After removal of 4 bases from V and 1 base from J, the junction contained 3 bases not matched to a gene. Germline lookup yields CDR1 ENHRY and CDR2 SYGVKD. The CDR3 has 15 amino acids. This chain's CDR3 is CAISAWTSGTDTQYY. DNA for the CDR3: TGTGCCATCAGTGCTTGGACTAGCGGCACAGATACGCAGTATTAT.

The gene calls are TRBV28 and TRBJ2-7; maybe TRBD2 (6 bases). The CDR3 is made up of 15 amino acids. Per germline, CDR1 MDHEN and CDR2 SYDVKM. Trimming took off 4 bases at V and 7 bases at J, with 20 bases between the two ends. CDR3 nucleotide sequence: TGTGCCAGCAGTTACAGGACTACCGTAGGGGATGAGCAGTACTTC. Translating gives CASSYRTTVGDEQYF.

The rearrangement uses TRBV6-1 and TRBJ1-2; 8 bases match TRBD1. This CDR3 is built from 14 residues. J lost 4 bases, V lost 3 bases, and 4 bases had no gene match. Per germline, CDR1 MNHNS and CDR2 SASEGT. CDR3 nucleotides: TGTGCCAGCAGTGACCGAACAGGGGGCTATGGCTACACCTTC. Translation gives CASSDRTGGYGYTF.

The table lists this clonotype with a few counts. The V call is TRBV12-3 or TRBV12-4, the J call TRBJ2-5, with 11 positions matching TRBD2. This CDR3 region has 16 residues. Trimming cost V 7 bases and J 2 bases; bases outside gene matches: 9. DNA of the CDR3: TGTGCCAGCACCCCGGCGCTAGCGGGGGGACAAGAGACCCAGTACTTC. Amino acids: CASTPALAGGQETQYF.

The genes are TRBV7-2 and TRBJ2-3, with 9 bases matching TRBD2. There are 16 residues in the CDR3. Germline CDR1 reads SGHTA; CDR2 reads FQGNSA. The CDR3 protein is CVCSLFSGGPQDTQYF. CDR3 in DNA: TGTGTCTGCAGCTTATTTAGCGGGGGCCCCCAAGATACGCAGTATTTT.

This sequence joins TRBV4-3 and TRBJ2-1; the D is unclear. The CDR3 spans 16 residues. V was shortened by 0 bases and J by 4 bases, with 13 bases between the two germline ends. The germline CDR1 and CDR2 sequences are LGHNA and YSLEER. This CDR3 is CASSQDSAFWYNEQFF. CDR3 DNA: TGCGCCAGCAGCCAAGACTCGGCTTTCTGGTACAATGAGCAGTTCTTC.

The rearrangement links TRBV6-2 or TRBV6-3 to TRBJ2-7; unclear D gene. The CDR3 sequence is 11 residues long. V lost 2 bases, J lost 6 bases, and 5 bases lay in between. The germline V gene has CDR1 MNHEY and CDR2 SVGEGT. As DNA, the CDR3 is TGTGCCAGCAGTTACCAGGCCGAGCAGTACTTC. Encoded protein: CASSYQAEQYF.

This clonotype was seen at least ten times. The chain employs TRBV7-8 and TRBJ1-4; unclear D gene. CDR1 SGHVS and CDR2 FQNEAQ come from the germline V gene. The V and J ends lost 5 bases and 6 bases respectively, with 13 bases between them. The CDR3 contains 14 residues. The CDR3 protein is CASSPREGHEKLFF. The CDR3, as DNA: TGTGCCAGCAGCCCCCGCGAAGGGCATGAAAAACTGTTTTTT.

This clonotype was recorded only once. J is TRBJ1-3 and V is TRBV20-1; 7 positions agree with TRBD1. The germline V gene encodes CDR1 DFQATT and CDR2 SNEGSKA (reference sequence). V shed 5 bases, J shed 3 bases, and the junction held 7 bases outside the gene matches. The CDR3 covers 14 residues. CDR3 sequence: CSAALQGFGNTIYF. The CDR3 DNA is TGCAGTGCTGCCCTACAGGGGTTTGGAAACACCATATATTTT.

The chain has TRBV2 and TRBJ2-5; 10 bases agree with TRBD1. The J call may be incorrect, as the DNA end agrees better with TRBJ2-7. The CDR3 spans 15 residues. Germline lookup yields CDR1 SNHLY and CDR2 FYNNEI. CDR3 region: CASLLGGTGENEQYF. CDR3 DNA: TGTGCCAGCCTTCTCGGTGGGACAGGGGAAAACGAGCAGTACTTC.

This chain uses TRBV6-6 with TRBJ1-2; 7 bases are shared with TRBD1. Germline CDR1 MNHNY, CDR2 SVGAGI (reference sequence). The CDR3 is 12 amino acids. The junction had 10 bases not matched to a gene; V was cut back by 5 bases and J by 13 bases. The CDR3 is CASSPGQLRVTF. CDR3 in DNA: TGTGCCAGCAGTCCGGGACAGCTTCGTGTCACCTTC.

This clonotype was found a few times. The V and J genes are TRBV28 and TRBJ1-1; D gene unclear. Looked up from germline, CDR1 is MDHEN and CDR2 is SYDVKM. Deletions cut 7 bases from V and 2 bases from J, with 14 bases between. CDR3 size: 14 residues. CDR3 amino acids: CASTKSAYNTEAFF. In nucleotides, the CDR3 is TGTGCCAGCACTAAGAGTGCGTACAACACTGAAGCTTTCTTT.

The rearrangement links TRBV2 to TRBJ1-1; D is unclear. CDR3 length: 11 residues. Germline V lookup: CDR1 SNHLY, CDR2 FYNNEI. V lost 6 bases, J lost 11 bases, and 13 bases lay in between. In DNA form, the CDR3 reads TGTGCCAGCAGATGGGAGCGGGGTGCTTTCTTT. Amino acids: CASRWERGAFF.

This clonotype was observed many times. The chain links TRBV20-1 to TRBJ1-2; D gene ambiguous. The CDR3 contains 11 residues. With 5 bases removed from V and 4 bases from J, the gap between germline ends came to 8 bases. From germline, CDR1 is DFQATT and CDR2 SNEGSKA (reference sequence). CDR3 bases: TGCAGTGCTCGACGGGGCTATGGCTACACCTTC. It specifies CSARRGYGYTF.

The J gene is TRBJ2-1, the V gene TRBV7-3; 10 bases are shared with TRBD2. The junction had 3 bases not matched to a gene; V was cut back by 2 bases and J by 8 bases. The germline V gene encodes CDR1 SGHTA and CDR2 FQGTGA. This CDR3 is 14 amino acids long. The CDR3 nucleotides read TGTGCCAGCAGCTTACTAGCGGGAGATCATGAGCAGTTCTTC. It is translated as CASSLLAGDHEQFF. The complete variable domain, with remaining parts taken from reference TRBV7-3 and TRBJ2-1, reads GAGVSQTPSNKVTEKGKYVELRCDPISGHTALYWYRQSLGQGPEFLIYFQGTGAADDSGLPNDRFFAVRPEGSVSTLKIQRTERGDSAVYLCASSLLAGDHEQFFGPGTRLTVL.

The rearrangement joins TRBV27 to TRBJ2-1; 11 bases match TRBD1. Germline CDR1 is MNHEY and CDR2 is SMNVEV (reference sequence). V gave up 6 bases and J gave up 3 bases; unmatched junction bases: 7. The CDR3 is 16 amino acids. The CDR3 region has the DNA TGTGCCAGCAGCCCCGGGACAGGGGGACTCTACAATGAGCAGTTCTTC. Translated, it gives CASSPGTGGLYNEQFF.

This clonotype was seen a handful of times. J is TRBJ1-2 and V is TRBV29-1; D unresolved. The CDR3 runs to 11 residues. The germline V gene has CDR1 SQVTM and CDR2 ANQGSEA. Trimming took 6 bases from V and 8 from J, leaving 13 bases between them. CDR3: CSVSMMQGYTF. The CDR3 nucleotides are TGCAGCGTCAGTATGATGCAGGGCTACACCTTC.

This sequence joins TRBV20-1 and TRBJ2-1; TRBD1 aligns across 8 bases. The J segment lost 8 bases and the V segment lost 6 bases, leaving 12 bases of the junction unmatched. The CDR3 is 14 residues long. The germline gives CDR1 DFQATT, CDR2 SNEGSKA (reference sequence). For the CDR3, the DNA is TGCAGTGCCCAACCCCCGGGACAGGACTATGAGCAGTTCTTC. It codes for CSAQPPGQDYEQFF.

There are many counts of this clonotype. The chain has TRBV29-1 and TRBJ2-1; tentatively, D is TRBD2 (6 bases). Per the germline V gene, CDR1 is SQVTM and CDR2 is ANQGSEA. The CDR3 length is 11 residues. V gave up 7 bases and J gave up 10 bases, with 14 bases separating them. CDR3 in DNA: TGCAGCGCTATCCTGGGAGGAGAGCAGTTCTTC. Translated, it gives CSAILGGEQFF.

This clonotype has only a few counts. The chain is built from TRBV6-2 or TRBV6-3 and TRBJ2-1, with 8 nucleotides matching TRBD2. The CDR3 is 18 amino acids. Trimming took 5 bases from V and 0 from J; bases not matched to a gene: 12. The germline CDR1 and CDR2 sequences are MNHEY and SVGEGT. The CDR3 is CASSLPGGRRSSYNEQFF. DNA of the CDR3: TGTGCCAGCAGTCTGCCGGGGGGGAGGCGGAGCTCCTACAATGAGCAGTTCTTC.